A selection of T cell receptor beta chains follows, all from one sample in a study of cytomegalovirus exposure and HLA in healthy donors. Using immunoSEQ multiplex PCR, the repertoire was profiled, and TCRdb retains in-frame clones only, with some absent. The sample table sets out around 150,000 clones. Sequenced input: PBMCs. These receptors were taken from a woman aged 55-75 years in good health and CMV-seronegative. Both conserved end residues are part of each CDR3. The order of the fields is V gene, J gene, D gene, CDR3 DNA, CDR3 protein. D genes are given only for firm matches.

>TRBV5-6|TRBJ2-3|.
TGTGCCAGCAGCTTGACCCCAGGCACAGATACGCAGTATTTT
CASSLTPGTDTQYF
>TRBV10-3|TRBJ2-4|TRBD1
TGTGCCATCAGTGAAGGACAGGGGGGAAACATTCAGTACTTC
CAISEGQGGNIQYF
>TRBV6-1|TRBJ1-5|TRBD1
TGTGCCAGCAGTGAATCCCGGACAGGGTTACAGCCCCAGCATTTT
CASSESRTGLQPQHF
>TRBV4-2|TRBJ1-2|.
TGTGCCAGCAGCCAGGAGGTCCCGGTCCCTGGCTACACCTTC
CASSQEVPVPGYTF
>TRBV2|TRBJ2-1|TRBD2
TGTGCCAGCAGTGAAGTGATCGGAGCGGGAGCCGCTTGGAATGAGCAGTTCTTC
CASSEVIGAGAAWNEQFF
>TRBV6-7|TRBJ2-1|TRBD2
TGTGCCAGTATTTTCGGGAGGGGCCTATCCTACAATGAGCAGTTCTTC
CASIFGRGLSYNEQFF
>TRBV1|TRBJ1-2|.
TGCACCAGCAGCCAATCAGGACAGGTCACAATTCGCTTC
CTSSQSGQVTIRF
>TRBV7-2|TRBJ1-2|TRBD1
TGTGCCAGCAGCTACGGACAGGGGGCGCTTAGTGGCTATGGCTACACCTTC
CASSYGQGALSGYGYTF
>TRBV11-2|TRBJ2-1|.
TGTGCCAGCAGTTCTCTAGCGCATGGTTACAATGAGCAGTTCTTC
CASSSLAHGYNEQFF
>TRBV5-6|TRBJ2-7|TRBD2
TGTGCCAGCAGCTCGGTACGGCGGGAGGGCCCCTACGAGCAGTACTTC
CASSSVRREGPYEQYF
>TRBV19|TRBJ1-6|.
TGTGCCAGTAGTGTGGACTTTAAGACACCCCTCCACTTT
CASSVDFKTPLHF
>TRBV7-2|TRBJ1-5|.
TGTGCCAGCAGCTTAGAAGGAGGGACGGGTCAGCCCCAGCATTTT
CASSLEGGTGQPQHF
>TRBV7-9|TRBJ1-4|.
TGTGCCAGCAGCTTAGGCCAGGGAAGTGAAAAACTGTTTTTT
CASSLGQGSEKLFF
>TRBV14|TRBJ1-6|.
TGTGCCAGCAGCCAAAAGCCGGGGGGGCATTCACCCCTCCACTTT
CASSQKPGGHSPLHF
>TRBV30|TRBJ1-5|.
TGTGCCTGGAGTGTACAGGCTGGGGGGAAGCCCCAGCATTTT
CAWSVQAGGKPQHF
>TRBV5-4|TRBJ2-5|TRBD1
TGTGCCAGCAGCACAGGACAGGTTTTGCAAGAGACCCAGTACTTC
CASSTGQVLQETQYF
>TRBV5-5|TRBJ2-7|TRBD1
TGTGCCAGCAGCTCCGGGACAGGGGCCTACGAGCAGTACTTC
CASSSGTGAYEQYF
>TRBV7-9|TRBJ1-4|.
TGTGCCAGCAGCCCTCGGACAGCTGGTAATGAAAAACTGTTTTTT
CASSPRTAGNEKLFF
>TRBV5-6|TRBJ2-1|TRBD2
TGTGCCAGCAGCTTTTACAGCGGGAGCATGCGTGAGCAGTTCTTC
CASSFYSGSMREQFF
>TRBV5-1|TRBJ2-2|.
TGCGCCAGCAAAGGGACAACGAACACCGGGGAGCTGTTTTTT
CASKGTTNTGELFF
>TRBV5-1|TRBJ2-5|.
TGCGCCAGCAGCCGACAACAAGAGACCCAGTACTTC
CASSRQQETQYF
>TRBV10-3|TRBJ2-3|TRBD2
TGTGCCATCAGTGATCCCGGGAGGGAGGGAACAGATACGCAGTATTTT
CAISDPGREGTDTQYF
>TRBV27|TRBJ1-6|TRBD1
TGTGCCAGCAAGTTGGACAGGGAGGGATCACCCCTCCACTTT
CASKLDREGSPLHF
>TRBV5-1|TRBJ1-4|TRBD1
TGCGCCAGCAGATACCGACAGGGAACTAATGAAAAACTGTTTTTT
CASRYRQGTNEKLFF
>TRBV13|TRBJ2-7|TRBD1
TGTGCCAGCAGCCTACGGGACAGGAGCTCCTACGAGCAGTACTTC
CASSLRDRSSYEQYF
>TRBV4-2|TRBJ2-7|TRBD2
TGTGCCAGCAGCCCCGTACTAGCGGAAACTTCCTACGAGCAGTACTTC
CASSPVLAETSYEQYF
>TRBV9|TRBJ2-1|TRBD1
TGTGCCAGCAGCGTAGGGACAGGGTCGGAGTACAATGAGCAGTTCTTC
CASSVGTGSEYNEQFF
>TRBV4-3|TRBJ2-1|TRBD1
TGCGCCAGCAGCCCTCAGGAAAGACAGGGCGATGAGCAGTTCTTC
CASSPQERQGDEQFF
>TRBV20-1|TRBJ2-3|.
TGCAGTGCTAGACCAACAGATACGCAGTATTTT
CSARPTDTQYF
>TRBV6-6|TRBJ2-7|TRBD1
TGTGCCAGCAGTCACAGGGGTTACGAGCAGTACTTC
CASSHRGYEQYF
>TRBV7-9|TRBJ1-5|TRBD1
TGTGCCAGCAGCTTATCGGTCGGACAGGGCAATCAGCCCCAGCATTTT
CASSLSVGQGNQPQHF
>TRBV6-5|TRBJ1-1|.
TGTGCCAGCAGTTCCACGGGACACCCTTCTCAAAAAGCTTTCTTT
CASSSTGHPSQKAFF
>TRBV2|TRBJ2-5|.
TGTGCCAGCAGTTCTAGCGGGCGACCGGGACAGACCCAAGAGACCCAGTACTTC
CASSSSGRPGQTQETQYF
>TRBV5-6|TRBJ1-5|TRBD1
TGTGCCAGCAGCATTGGGACAGCGAGGCAGCCCCAGCATTTT
CASSIGTARQPQHF
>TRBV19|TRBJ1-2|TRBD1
TGTGCCAGTACCACACCGGGACAGGGGACCGCTAACTATGGCTACACCTTC
CASTTPGQGTANYGYTF
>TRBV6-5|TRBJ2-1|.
TGTGCCAGCACCACCCCGGGTACCTCCTACAATGAGCAGTTCTTC
CASTTPGTSYNEQFF
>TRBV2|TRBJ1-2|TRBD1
TGTGCCAGCTGCCGGGACAGCCTCTATGGCTACACCTTC
CASCRDSLYGYTF
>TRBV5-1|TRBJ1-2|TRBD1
TGCGCCAGCAGCTCCCCGACAGGGCGGAATGGCTACACCTTC
CASSSPTGRNGYTF
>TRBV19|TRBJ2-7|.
TGTGCCAGTAGTACTCGACAGATGAGCTCCTACGAGCAGTACTTC
CASSTRQMSSYEQYF
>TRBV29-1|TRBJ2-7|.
TGCAGCGTTGAACCGGGACTTGCCTACGAGCAGTACTTC
CSVEPGLAYEQYF
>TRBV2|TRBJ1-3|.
TGTGCCAGCAGACCCGGGACATCTGGAAACACCATATATTTT
CASRPGTSGNTIYF
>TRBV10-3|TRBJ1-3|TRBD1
TGTGCCATCAGTCAAGGACAGGGGCTCTCTGGAAACACCATATATTTT
CAISQGQGLSGNTIYF
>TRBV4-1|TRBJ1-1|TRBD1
TGCGCCAGCAGGTCGGGATCCGGGACAGGGGTTGAGGCCACTGAAGCTTTCTTT
CASRSGSGTGVEATEAFF
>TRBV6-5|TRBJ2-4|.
TGTGCCAGCAGCTACTCAGAGGGAAACATTCAGTACTTC
CASSYSEGNIQYF
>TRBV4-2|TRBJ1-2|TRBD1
TGTGCCAGCAGCCAAGAATGGGACAGGGGGCTAACGAACTATGGCTACACCTTC
CASSQEWDRGLTNYGYTF
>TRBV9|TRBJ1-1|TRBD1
TGTGCCAGCAGCGTAGGGGACAGATACGAAGAGGACACTGAAGCTTTCTTT
CASSVGDRYEEDTEAFF
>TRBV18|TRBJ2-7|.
TGTGCCAGCTCACCATCAGGCGATCGGAACGAGCAGTACTTC
CASSPSGDRNEQYF
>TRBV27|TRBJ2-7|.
TGTGCCAGCAGTCCTGAGGGCAAACGTACGTTCAAGCAGTACTTC
CASSPEGKRTFKQYF
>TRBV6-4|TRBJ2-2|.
TGTGCCAGCAGCGGGGACTTCGGCGGGGAGCTGTTTTTT
CASSGDFGGELFF
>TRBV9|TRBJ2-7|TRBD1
TGTGCCAGCAGCGTAGCGGACAGGGGTGGCGAGCAGTACTTC
CASSVADRGGEQYF
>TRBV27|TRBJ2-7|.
TGTGCCAGCGCCGGATTCCAGGGCTACGAGCAGTACTTC
CASAGFQGYEQYF
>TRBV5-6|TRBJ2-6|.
TGTGCCAGCAGCCCCTGGGACTTCTCTGGGGCCAACGTCCTGACTTTC
CASSPWDFSGANVLTF
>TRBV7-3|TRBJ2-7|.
TGTGCCAGCAGCTTAATGGGGCAAAACGAGCAGTACTTC
CASSLMGQNEQYF